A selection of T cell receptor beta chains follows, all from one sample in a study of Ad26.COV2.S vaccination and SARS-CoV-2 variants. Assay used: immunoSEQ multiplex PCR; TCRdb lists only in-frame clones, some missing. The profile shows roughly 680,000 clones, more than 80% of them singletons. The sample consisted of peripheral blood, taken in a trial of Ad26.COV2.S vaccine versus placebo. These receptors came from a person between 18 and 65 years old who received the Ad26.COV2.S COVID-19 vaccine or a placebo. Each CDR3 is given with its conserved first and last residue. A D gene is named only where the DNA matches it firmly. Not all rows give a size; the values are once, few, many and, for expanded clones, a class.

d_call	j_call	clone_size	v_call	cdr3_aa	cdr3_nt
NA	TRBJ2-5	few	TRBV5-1	CASSFSAVQETQYF	TGCGCCAGCAGCTTTTCGGCAGTCCAAGAGACCCAGTACTTC
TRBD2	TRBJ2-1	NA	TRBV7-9	CASSSGLAGTYNEQFF	TGTGCCAGCAGTTCGGGACTAGCGGGAACCTACAATGAGCAGTTCTTC
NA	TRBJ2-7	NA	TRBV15	CATSGGQGGHHEQYF	TGTGCCACCAGCGGAGGACAGGGAGGGCACCACGAGCAGTACTTC
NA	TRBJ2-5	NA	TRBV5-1	CASSLFPARGETQYF	TGCGCCAGCAGCTTGTTCCCCGCGAGGGGAGAGACCCAGTACTTC
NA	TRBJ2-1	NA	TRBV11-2	CASTAYNEQFF	TGTGCCAGCACCGCGTACAATGAGCAGTTCTTC
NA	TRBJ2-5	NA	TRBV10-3	CAISGGLGASRETQYF	TGTGCCATCAGTGGAGGTTTGGGGGCCTCCAGAGAGACCCAGTACTTC
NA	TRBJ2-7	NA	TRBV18	CASSPPGSLAYEQYF	TGTGCCAGCTCACCACCTGGCAGCCTAGCCTACGAGCAGTACTTC
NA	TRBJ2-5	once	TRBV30	CAWVPRQGRRTQYF	TGTGCCTGGGTGCCGAGGCAGGGGAGAAGGACCCAGTACTTC
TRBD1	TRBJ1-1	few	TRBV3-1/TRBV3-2	CASSGRDRDTEAFF	TGTGCCAGCAGCGGAAGGGACAGGGACACTGAAGCTTTCTTT
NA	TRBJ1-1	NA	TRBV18	CASSPREANTEAFF	TGTGCCAGCTCACCCAGAGAGGCGAACACTGAAGCTTTCTTT
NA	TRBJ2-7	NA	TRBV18	CASSPAISYEQYF	TGTGCCAGCTCACCGGCGATCTCCTACGAGCAGTACTTC
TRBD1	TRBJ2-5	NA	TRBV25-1	CASSDSGGPSSIYF	TGTGCCAGCAGTGATTCAGGGGGACCCAGTTCTATCTACTTC
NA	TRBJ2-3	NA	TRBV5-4	CASSRTDGSTDTQYF	TGTGCCAGCAGCCGGACCGACGGTAGCACAGATACGCAGTATTTT
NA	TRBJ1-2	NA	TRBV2	CASSESIKGYTF	TGTGCCAGCAGTGAGAGCATAAAAGGCTACACCTTC
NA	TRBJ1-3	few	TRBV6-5	CASKRSTGNTIYF	TGTGCCAGCAAGAGGTCGACTGGAAACACCATATATTTT
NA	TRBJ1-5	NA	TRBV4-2	CASSQEGASNQPQHF	TGTGCCAGCAGCCAAGAGGGCGCTAGCAATCAGCCCCAGCATTTT
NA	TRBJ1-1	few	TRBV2	CASSPPNTEAFF	TGTGCCAGCAGTCCCCCCAACACTGAAGCTTTCTTT
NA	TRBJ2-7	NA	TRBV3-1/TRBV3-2	CASSPWGLAVHEQYF	TGTGCCAGCAGCCCCTGGGGGCTAGCGGTCCACGAGCAGTACTTC
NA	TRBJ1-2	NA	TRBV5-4	CASSFQGRDYGYTF	TGTGCCAGCAGCTTCCAGGGCAGGGACTATGGCTACACCTTC
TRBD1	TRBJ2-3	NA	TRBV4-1	CASSLFSAGTGVTDTQYF	TGCGCCAGCAGCCTTTTTTCTGCCGGGACAGGGGTCACAGATACGCAGTATTTT
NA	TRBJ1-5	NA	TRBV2	CASSVDQPQHF	TGTGCCAGCAGTGTCGACCAGCCCCAGCATTTT
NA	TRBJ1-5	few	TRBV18	CASSPRGHQPQHF	TGTGCCAGCTCACCTCGGGGGCATCAGCCCCAGCATTTT
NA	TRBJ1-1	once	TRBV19	CASSPPRTNTEAFF	TGTGCCAGTAGCCCCCCCAGAACGAACACTGAAGCTTTCTTT
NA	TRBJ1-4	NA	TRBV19	CASSPTGRTNEKLFF	TGTGCCAGTAGTCCAACAGGGAGGACTAATGAAAAACTGTTTTTT
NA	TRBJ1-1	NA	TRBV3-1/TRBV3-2	CASSLPFAGNTEAFF	TGTGCCAGCAGCCTGCCTTTTGCGGGGAACACTGAAGCTTTCTTT
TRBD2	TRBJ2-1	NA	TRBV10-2	CASREISGSNYNEQFF	TGCGCCAGCAGGGAAATTAGCGGGAGTAACTACAATGAGCAGTTCTTC
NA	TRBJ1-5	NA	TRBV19	CASSRQDWPQHF	TGTGCCAGTAGCCGCCAAGATTGGCCCCAGCATTTT
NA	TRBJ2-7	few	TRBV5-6	CASSLGGSSYEQYF	TGTGCCAGCAGCTTAGGGGGGAGCTCCTACGAGCAGTACTTC
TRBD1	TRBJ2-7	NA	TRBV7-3	CASSLTVTGTLEQYF	TGTGCCAGCAGCTTAACCGTGACAGGGACCCTGGAGCAGTACTTC
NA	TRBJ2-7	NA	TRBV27	CASSLWQGVSEQYF	TGTGCCAGCAGTTTATGGCAGGGAGTAAGCGAGCAGTACTTC
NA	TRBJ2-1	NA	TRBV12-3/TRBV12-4	CASFVYNEQFF	TGTGCCAGCTTTGTTTACAATGAGCAGTTCTTC
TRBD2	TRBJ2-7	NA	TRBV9	CASSPGLGRAQYF	TGTGCCAGCAGTCCGGGACTTGGGAGGGCGCAGTACTTC
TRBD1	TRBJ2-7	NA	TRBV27	CASSPRQGAYEQYF	TGTGCCAGCAGTCCCCGGCAGGGGGCCTACGAGCAGTACTTC
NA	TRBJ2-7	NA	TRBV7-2	CASSLERGAYEQYF	TGTGCCAGCAGCTTAGAGAGGGGGGCCTACGAGCAGTACTTC
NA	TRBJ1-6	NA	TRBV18	CASSLGHNNSPLHF	TGTGCCAGCTCACTGGGACACAATAATTCACCCCTCCACTTT
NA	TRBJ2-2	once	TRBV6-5	CASRTGELFF	TGTGCCAGCAGGACCGGGGAGCTGTTTTTT
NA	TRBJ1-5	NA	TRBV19	CASSIVATVSNQPQHF	TGTGCCAGTAGTATAGTAGCGACAGTTAGCAATCAGCCCCAGCATTTT
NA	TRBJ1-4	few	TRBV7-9	CASSLARTNEKLFF	TGTGCCAGCAGCTTAGCCAGAACTAATGAAAAACTGTTTTTT
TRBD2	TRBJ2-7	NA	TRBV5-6	CASSSGLAAYEQYF	TGTGCCAGCAGCTCGGGACTAGCGGCTTACGAGCAGTACTTC
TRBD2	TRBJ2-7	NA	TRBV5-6	CASSLSSGRTYEQYF	TGTGCCAGCAGCTTGAGTAGCGGGAGAACCTACGAGCAGTACTTC
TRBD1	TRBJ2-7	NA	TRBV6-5	CASSYDRGFGEQYF	TGTGCCAGCAGTTACGACAGGGGGTTTGGCGAGCAGTACTTC
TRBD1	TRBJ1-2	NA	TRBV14	CASTRTGEYSGYTF	TGTGCCAGCACCCGGACAGGGGAATATTCTGGCTACACCTTC
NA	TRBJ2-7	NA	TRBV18	CASSPPQYGTSVF	TGTGCCAGCTCACCGCCGCAATACGGGACCTCCGTCTTC
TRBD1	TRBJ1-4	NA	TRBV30	CACRTGGDEKLFF	TGTGCCTGCCGGACAGGGGGCGATGAAAAACTGTTTTTT
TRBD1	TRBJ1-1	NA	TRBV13	CASSPQTGLNTEAFF	TGTGCCAGCAGCCCACAGACAGGGTTGAACACTGAAGCTTTCTTT
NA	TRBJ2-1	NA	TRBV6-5	CASGIHRSGEQFF	TGTGCCAGCGGAATCCATCGGTCGGGGGAGCAGTTCTTC
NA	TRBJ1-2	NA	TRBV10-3	CAISEPSSPTSAGNYGYTF	TGTGCCATCAGTGAGCCCTCAAGCCCGACCTCGGCAGGCAACTATGGCTACACCTTC
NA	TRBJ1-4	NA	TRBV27	CASSSGQSTVEKLFF	TGTGCCAGCAGTTCAGGACAGTCGACCGTGGAAAAACTGTTTTTT
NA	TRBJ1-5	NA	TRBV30	CAWSVRGDQPQHF	TGTGCCTGGAGTGTACGAGGCGATCAGCCCCAGCATTTT